This T cell receptor beta chain was recorded in a study of T cell responses to AZD1222 COVID-19 vaccine. Profiled with immunoSEQ multiplex PCR; TCRdb holds only in-frame clones, not every one. The sample contains 150,000 to 200,000 clones, roughly 94% of which appear only once. V lost 2 bases to trimming and J lost 11 bases, with 13 bases between them. This CDR3 is built from 13 residues. Germline CDR1 reads LNHDA; CDR2 reads SQIVND (reference sequence). Comments on this clone: What it binds is unknown.

General study findings and limits: Repertoire sampling occurred only after the peak T cell response. Targets within unmutated variant regions were reportedly found for nearly half of spike-specific TCRs. CD4 TCRs linked to vaccination spanned spike, dominating at 160-218 and 743-854.

This chain uses TRBV19 with TRBJ1-5; D gene ambiguous. The receptor was isolated from an adult who received the AZD1222 COVID-19 vaccine. The material was peripheral blood, obtained 28 days after the second AZD1222 dose. CDR3 DNA sequence: TGTGCCAGTAGTATATCAGGAAATCTGGCCCAGCATTTT. This translates into CASSISGNLAQHF.